These T cell receptor beta chains were read from a single sample in a study of T-cell memory formation after mild COVID-19. MiXCR, run by TCRdb on the 5' RACE reads, gives a single entry per CDR3 protein. The table lists about 160,000 distinct CDR3 sequences, around 30% of them singletons. The material sequenced was PBMCs or a T cell subset sorted from them (not recorded which). These receptors were obtained from an adult woman who had mild COVID-19 (a few samples of this study predate the infection). Cell type and time point are not known. Both conserved end residues are part of each CDR3. Each record gives: V gene, clone size, D gene, J gene, CDR3 DNA, CDR3 protein. A D gene is named only where the DNA matches it firmly. Size is stated for part of the rows, as once, few or many counts, or as a class when the clone is expanded.

v_call: TRBV9
clone_size: once
d_call: -
j_call: TRBJ2-7
cdr3_nt: TGTGCCAGCAGCGTAGGGGGGAGGCAATACGAGCAGTACTTC
cdr3_aa: CASSVGGRQYEQYF

v_call: TRBV5-8
clone_size: few
d_call: TRBD2
j_call: TRBJ2-1
cdr3_nt: TGTGCCAGCAGCTTGTCGCTAGCGGAATCCTATGAGCAGTTCTTC
cdr3_aa: CASSLSLAESYEQFF

v_call: TRBV21-1
clone_size: few
d_call: -
j_call: TRBJ2-3
cdr3_nt: TGTGCCAGCAGCTGCCGGGACAGGGGAGCGGCTAAGCAGTATTTT
cdr3_aa: CASSCRDRGAAKQYF

v_call: TRBV5-5
clone_size: few
d_call: TRBD1
j_call: TRBJ2-7
cdr3_nt: TGTGCCAGCAGCTTGACAGGGGGTACAGGCGAGCAGTACTTC
cdr3_aa: CASSLTGGTGEQYF

v_call: TRBV11-1
clone_size: -
d_call: TRBD1
j_call: TRBJ2-5
cdr3_nt: TGTGCCAGCAGGGACCCACAGGGGGCAGAGACCCAGTACTTC
cdr3_aa: CASRDPQGAETQYF

v_call: TRBV7-6
clone_size: -
d_call: TRBD2
j_call: TRBJ2-7
cdr3_nt: TGTGCCAGCAGCCCTAGCGGGACGGGCTACGAGCAGTACTTC
cdr3_aa: CASSPSGTGYEQYF

v_call: TRBV20-1
clone_size: few
d_call: TRBD2
j_call: TRBJ2-5
cdr3_nt: TGCAGTGCTAGGCTCCGGACTAGCGGAATTTATTGGGAAGAGACCCAGTACTTC
cdr3_aa: CSARLRTSGIYWEETQYF

v_call: TRBV29-1
clone_size: few
d_call: TRBD2
j_call: TRBJ2-5
cdr3_nt: TGCAGCGTTGAACTTAGCGGGAGTTGGGAGACCCAGTACTTC
cdr3_aa: CSVELSGSWETQYF

v_call: TRBV18
clone_size: few
d_call: -
j_call: TRBJ2-1
cdr3_nt: TGTGCCAGCTCACCACCGTTGGGGTCAGGGTACAATGAGCAGTTCTTC
cdr3_aa: CASSPPLGSGYNEQFF

v_call: TRBV7-8
clone_size: few
d_call: TRBD2
j_call: TRBJ2-5
cdr3_nt: TGTGCCAGCAGCTTCCGGTGGGGGGGAAAAGAGACCCAGTACTTC
cdr3_aa: CASSFRWGGKETQYF

v_call: TRBV6-1
clone_size: -
d_call: -
j_call: TRBJ2-7
cdr3_nt: TGTGCCAGCAGGGGGACTTCCTACTACGAGCAGTACTTC
cdr3_aa: CASRGTSYYEQYF

v_call: TRBV3-1
clone_size: medium-sized
d_call: TRBD1
j_call: TRBJ2-7
cdr3_nt: TGTGCCAGCAGCCAACCGGGACAGGGGTCCTACGAGCAGTACTTC
cdr3_aa: CASSQPGQGSYEQYF

v_call: TRBV18
clone_size: -
d_call: TRBD1
j_call: TRBJ2-3
cdr3_nt: TGTGCCAGCTCAACACGGACAGGGGGAGGAACAGATACGCAGTATTTT
cdr3_aa: CASSTRTGGGTDTQYF

v_call: TRBV20-1
clone_size: many
d_call: -
j_call: TRBJ2-1
cdr3_nt: TGCAGTGCTAGGTCCCTTTGGTCCTACAATGAGCAGTTCTTC
cdr3_aa: CSARSLWSYNEQFF

v_call: TRBV2
clone_size: -
d_call: TRBD1
j_call: TRBJ1-5
cdr3_nt: TGTGCCAGCAGTGAAAGGACAGGGGGCAATCAGCCCCAGCATTTT
cdr3_aa: CASSERTGGNQPQHF

v_call: TRBV29-1
clone_size: few
d_call: -
j_call: TRBJ1-2
cdr3_nt: TGCAGCGTTGCGGACAGCTTCTATGGCTACACCTTC
cdr3_aa: CSVADSFYGYTF

v_call: TRBV13
clone_size: few
d_call: TRBD2
j_call: TRBJ2-3
cdr3_nt: TGTGCCAGCAGCTTAATGTGGCTAGCGGGAGCAGACCCTTCCAATACGCAGTATTTT
cdr3_aa: CASSLMWLAGADPSNTQYF

v_call: TRBV11-3
clone_size: -
d_call: -
j_call: TRBJ2-3
cdr3_nt: TGTGCCAGCAGCTCTCCGGGCTCGACCGATACGCAGTATTTT
cdr3_aa: CASSSPGSTDTQYF

v_call: TRBV29-1
clone_size: few
d_call: TRBD1
j_call: TRBJ1-2
cdr3_nt: TGCAGCGTTTCCAACACAGGGGACTACACCTTC
cdr3_aa: CSVSNTGDYTF

v_call: TRBV29-1
clone_size: -
d_call: -
j_call: TRBJ2-7
cdr3_nt: TGCAGCGTTGATGAACGGGGTGGGCCGAAAGGCTCCTACGAGCAGTACTTC
cdr3_aa: CSVDERGGPKGSYEQYF

v_call: TRBV29-1
clone_size: -
d_call: -
j_call: TRBJ1-1
cdr3_nt: TGCAGCGTTGAGTTTTCGTCACGGGGGAACACTGAAGCTTTCTTT
cdr3_aa: CSVEFSSRGNTEAFF

v_call: TRBV27
clone_size: -
d_call: -
j_call: TRBJ2-1
cdr3_nt: TGTGCCAGCAGTTTATCGTTCTGGAGCTCCTACAATGAGCAGTTCTTC
cdr3_aa: CASSLSFWSSYNEQFF

v_call: TRBV7-6
clone_size: few
d_call: -
j_call: TRBJ2-1
cdr3_nt: TGTGCCAGCAGCCCCAGGGTGGGGGTTTCCTACAATGAGCAGTTCTTC
cdr3_aa: CASSPRVGVSYNEQFF

v_call: TRBV7-6
clone_size: -
d_call: -
j_call: TRBJ1-6
cdr3_nt: TGTGCCAGCAGCTTAGGACAGAATTATAATTCACCCCTCCACTTT
cdr3_aa: CASSLGQNYNSPLHF

v_call: TRBV7-3
clone_size: -
d_call: TRBD1
j_call: TRBJ2-5
cdr3_nt: TGTGCCAGCAGCCGCGACAGGGGGGAACAAGAGACCCAGTACTTC
cdr3_aa: CASSRDRGEQETQYF

v_call: TRBV11-1
clone_size: few
d_call: -
j_call: TRBJ2-3
cdr3_nt: TGTGCCAGCAGCTTACTCCAGGCAGATACGCAGTATTTT
cdr3_aa: CASSLLQADTQYF

v_call: TRBV5-1
clone_size: -
d_call: TRBD1
j_call: TRBJ2-3
cdr3_nt: TGCGCCAGCGCGAGGGACAGATCCACAGATACGCAGTATTTT
cdr3_aa: CASARDRSTDTQYF

v_call: TRBV6-6
clone_size: -
d_call: TRBD1
j_call: TRBJ2-7
cdr3_nt: TGTGCCAGCAGTTACTCGACTGCAGGGGGCGAGCAGTACTTC
cdr3_aa: CASSYSTAGGEQYF

v_call: TRBV29-1
clone_size: few
d_call: -
j_call: TRBJ2-7
cdr3_nt: TGCAGCGTGAAGTCCGAGCAGTACTTC
cdr3_aa: CSVKSEQYF

v_call: TRBV20-1
clone_size: once
d_call: -
j_call: TRBJ2-7
cdr3_nt: TGCAGTGCTAGAGGAACAGGGCAAGGGTACGAGCAGTACTTC
cdr3_aa: CSARGTGQGYEQYF

v_call: TRBV4-3
clone_size: -
d_call: TRBD1
j_call: TRBJ2-7
cdr3_nt: TGCGCCAGCAGCCCGTCCCCGGGACAGGAGACCTACGAGCAGTACTTC
cdr3_aa: CASSPSPGQETYEQYF

v_call: TRBV27
clone_size: few
d_call: -
j_call: TRBJ1-1
cdr3_nt: TGTGCCAGCAGCTCCTGGCTGAAGATGAGGGACACTGAAGCTTTCTTT
cdr3_aa: CASSSWLKMRDTEAFF

v_call: TRBV7-2
clone_size: -
d_call: TRBD1
j_call: TRBJ2-1
cdr3_nt: TGTGCCAGCAGCTTAGGGGGGACAGCTTACAATGAGCAGTTCTTC
cdr3_aa: CASSLGGTAYNEQFF

v_call: TRBV4-3
clone_size: -
d_call: TRBD1
j_call: TRBJ1-1
cdr3_nt: TGCGCCAGCAGCCGAGGGACAGGGGACACGAACACTGAAGCTTTCTTT
cdr3_aa: CASSRGTGDTNTEAFF

v_call: TRBV5-1
clone_size: few
d_call: -
j_call: TRBJ1-4
cdr3_nt: TGCGCCAGCAGCTTGGGACAACATAATGAAAAACTGTTTTTT
cdr3_aa: CASSLGQHNEKLFF

v_call: TRBV4-1
clone_size: -
d_call: -
j_call: TRBJ1-6
cdr3_nt: TGCGCCAGCAGCCAAGATTCACCCCTCCACTTT
cdr3_aa: CASSQDSPLHF

v_call: TRBV5-1
clone_size: -
d_call: -
j_call: TRBJ1-2
cdr3_nt: TGCGCCAGCAGCTTGGGAGTAGGCTCTAACTATGGCTACACCTTC
cdr3_aa: CASSLGVGSNYGYTF

v_call: TRBV3-1
clone_size: -
d_call: -
j_call: TRBJ1-4
cdr3_nt: TGTGCCAGCAGCCAAGTTATTGGTCAGGGTGGGACTCTGTTTTTT
cdr3_aa: CASSQVIGQGGTLFF

v_call: TRBV19
clone_size: -
d_call: TRBD1
j_call: TRBJ2-1
cdr3_nt: TGTGCCAGTAGCCGGACAGGGAGTCACAATGAGCAGTTCTTC
cdr3_aa: CASSRTGSHNEQFF

v_call: TRBV15
clone_size: -
d_call: -
j_call: TRBJ1-4
cdr3_nt: TGTGCCACCAGCAGTCGCAGGGGAACTAATGAAAAACTGTTTTTT
cdr3_aa: CATSSRRGTNEKLFF

v_call: TRBV11-1
clone_size: -
d_call: TRBD2
j_call: TRBJ2-7
cdr3_nt: TGTGCCAGCAGCGTAAGAACTAGCGTGAGCTCCTACGAGCAGTACTTC
cdr3_aa: CASSVRTSVSSYEQYF

v_call: TRBV5-6
clone_size: few
d_call: TRBD2
j_call: TRBJ2-5
cdr3_nt: TGTGCCAGCAGCTCCAACCTACTAGCGGGAGGGGGGGAGACCCAGTACTTC
cdr3_aa: CASSSNLLAGGGETQYF